The source of this TCR beta chain is a study of brain T cells in children with intractable seizures. Findings and caveats of the study: HCMV serostatus was not known, and viral specificity came from CDR3 similarity only.

This clone was detected once. Its antigen is undetermined. Described time point: blood from clinic visit 5 months post-surgery; TSC patient then seizure free. Repertoires were generated with immunoSEQ multiplex PCR, while TCRdb's copy carries only in-frame clones and drops some. The sample consists of 340,000 or so clones, over 85% of them appearing once. Sequencing was performed on peripheral blood, taken more than 4 months after surgery. This TCR came from a boy in the first two years of life with tuberous sclerosis and intractable seizures.

The CDR3 loop is CASSYVPRFTEAFF. The DNA of the CDR3 is TGTGCCAGCAGTTACGTGCCCCGGTTCACTGAAGCTTTCTTT. The chain has TRBV6-5 and TRBJ1-1; no firm D call. CDR3 length: 14 amino acids. From germline, CDR1 is MNHEY and CDR2 SVGAGI. V gave up 2 bases and J gave up 4 bases, with 11 bases separating them.